The 13 T cell receptor beta chains reported below all come from one sample, sequenced in a study of T-cell memory formation after mild COVID-19. TCRdb passed the 5' RACE reads through MiXCR, listing each CDR3 protein once. Seen here are 250,000 or so distinct CDR3 sequences, around 17% observed once, and the top ten hold 23%. What was sequenced was PBMCs or a T cell subset sorted from them (not recorded which). These receptors came from a man between 18 and 29 years old who had mild COVID-19 (a few samples of this study predate the infection). Cell type and time point are not known.

The table lists this clonotype with many counts. The rearrangement joins TRBV12-3 or TRBV12-4 to TRBJ2-1; 7 nucleotides line up with TRBD1. Unmatched junction bases numbered 1, after V lost 1 base and J lost 1 base. The length of the CDR3 is 15 residues. In nucleotides, the CDR3 is TGTGCCAGCAGTTTAGACAGGGGATCCTACAATGAGCAGTTCTTC. Its protein product is CASSLDRGSYNEQFF.

There are many counts of this clonotype. The chain joins TRBV27 to TRBJ2-5; 10 nucleotides match TRBD2. The CDR3 totals 17 residues. Germline V gives CDR1 MNHEY, CDR2 SMNVEV (reference sequence). The ends lost 3 bases at V and 5 bases at J; junction bases unmatched: 12. The CDR3, as DNA: TGTGCCAGCAGTTTCCACAAACTAGCGGGACGGCCTGAGACCCAGTACTTC. Translation gives CASSFHKLAGRPETQYF.

The gene calls are TRBV28 and TRBJ2-7; TRBD1 is a possible D gene (5 bases). Germline CDR1 and CDR2: MDHEN and SYDVKM. Trimming took off 5 bases at V and 4 bases at J, with 15 bases between the two ends. The CDR3 runs to 14 residues. CDR3 coding DNA: TGTGCCAGCAGTCAGACAGCTGCCGAATACGAGCAGTACGTC. Its translation is CASSQTAAEYEQYV.

The chain carries TRBV20-1 and TRBJ1-2; D ambiguous. Germline CDR1 and CDR2: DFQATT and SNEGSKA (reference sequence). This CDR3 comprises 11 residues. Trimming left V 1 base short and J 7 bases short, with 7 bases between. The CDR3 spells CSARGIGGYTF. In DNA, the CDR3 is TGCAGTGCTAGAGGGATTGGTGGCTACACCTTC.

Ten or more counts support this clonotype. This chain links TRBV12-3 or TRBV12-4 with TRBJ2-5, with unresolved D. Trimming took 6 bases from V and 6 from J, leaving 11 bases between them. This CDR3 is built from 12 residues. CDR3 sequence (DNA): TGTGCCAGCAGGGACGCGGAGCAGACCCAGTACTTC. The encoded protein is CASRDAEQTQYF.

This clonotype occurred many times. The gene calls are TRBV5-1 and TRBJ2-2; the D call may be TRBD1 or TRBD2 (5 bases each). CDR1 is SGHRS, CDR2 YFSETQ, per germline. The length of the CDR3 is 17 residues. The V end was cut by 0 bases, the J end by 5 bases, with 17 bases between. This CDR3 reads CASSLDFEGLRTGELFF. The CDR3 DNA is TGCGCCAGCAGCTTGGATTTCGAGGGGTTGAGGACCGGGGAGCTGTTTTTT.

This clonotype was observed a few times. This sequence joins TRBV4-3 and TRBJ2-3; 10 bases are a match to TRBD1. The CDR3 extends over 15 amino acids. Germline V lookup: CDR1 LGHNA, CDR2 YSLEER. Losses at the gene ends were 4 bases for V and 5 bases for J; bases not matched to a gene: 6. The CDR3 loop is CASSPTGGYGDTQYF. The CDR3 DNA is TGCGCCAGCAGCCCGACAGGGGGCTATGGAGATACGCAGTATTTT.

The chain is built from TRBV10-3 and TRBJ2-1; D is perhaps TRBD1 or TRBD2 (6 bases each). The germline V gene has CDR1 ENHRY and CDR2 SYGVKD. V was trimmed by 5 bases and J by 3 bases, leaving 14 bases between them. The CDR3 loop spans 15 amino acids. The DNA for the CDR3 is TGTGCCATCAGTAGCAGGGGACTGGGCTACAATGAGCAGTTCTTC. As protein: CAISSRGLGYNEQFF.

This sequence joins TRBV6-2 or TRBV6-3 and TRBJ2-7; unclear D gene. Per germline, CDR1 MNHEY and CDR2 SVGEGT. V lost 0 bases to trimming and J lost 1 base, with 7 bases between them. The CDR3 covers 14 residues. CDR3 DNA sequence: TGTGCCAGCAGTTACTCGACCAGGTCCTACGAGCAGTACTTC. This codes for CASSYSTRSYEQYF.

This clonotype was recorded a few times. V is TRBV5-1 and J is TRBJ2-5; D uncertain. Germline V CDR1 and CDR2: SGHRS, YFSETQ. This CDR3 is built from 14 residues. The germline V and J ends were trimmed by 4 bases and 4 bases, with 14 bases remaining between them. CDR3 residues: CASSPDPNTETQYF. The CDR3 nucleotides are TGCGCCAGCAGCCCGGACCCGAACACAGAGACCCAGTACTTC.

This clonotype was counted between two and nine times. V usage is TRBV5-5 and J usage is TRBJ1-5; the D gene is possibly TRBD1 (5 bases). This CDR3 has 15 residues. Trimming took 1 base from V and 0 from J, leaving 8 bases between them. Looked up from germline, CDR1 is SGHKS and CDR2 is YYEKEE (reference sequence). CDR3 in amino acids: CASSLQQGSNQPQHF. In DNA form, the CDR3 reads TGTGCCAGCAGCTTGCAGCAGGGTAGCAATCAGCCCCAGCATTTT.

The rearrangement links TRBV7-2 to TRBJ2-5; a weak D match, TRBD2 (5 bases). The CDR3 length is 14 residues. Germline CDR1 is SGHTA and CDR2 is FQGNSA. Trimming took off 1 base at V and 7 bases at J, with 13 bases between the two ends. In DNA form, the CDR3 reads TGTGCCAGCAGCTTAGGTGACTACCCAGGGACCCAGTACTTC. It specifies CASSLGDYPGTQYF.

This clonotype came up a few times. The chain couples TRBV6-2 or TRBV6-3 to TRBJ2-1, with D perhaps matching TRBD1 (6 bases). The CDR3 is made up of 12 amino acids. Germline CDR1 reads MNHEY; CDR2 reads SVGEGT. V was trimmed by 8 bases and J by 9 bases, leaving 14 bases between them. The CDR3 DNA follows: TGTGCCAGCCGGAGGACAGCTAGTGAGCAGTTCTTC. The encoded protein is CASRRTASEQFF.